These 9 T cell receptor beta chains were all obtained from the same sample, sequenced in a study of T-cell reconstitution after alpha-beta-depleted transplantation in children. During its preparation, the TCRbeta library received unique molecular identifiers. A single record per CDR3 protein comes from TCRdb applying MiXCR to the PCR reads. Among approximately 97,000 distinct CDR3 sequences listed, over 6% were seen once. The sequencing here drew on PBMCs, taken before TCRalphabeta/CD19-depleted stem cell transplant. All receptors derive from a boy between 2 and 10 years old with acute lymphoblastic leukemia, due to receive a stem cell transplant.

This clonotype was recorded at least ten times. CDR3 amino acids: CASSLSPRVAAGELFF. In DNA, the CDR3 is TGCGCCAGCAGCTTGTCCCCAAGGGTAGCGGCCGGGGAGCTGTTTTTT. This chain uses TRBV5-1 with TRBJ2-2; maybe TRBD2 (6 bases). Trimming stripped 1 base from V and 6 bases from J, with 16 bases between. Germline CDR1 is SGHRS and CDR2 is YFSETQ. The CDR3 is 16 amino acids.

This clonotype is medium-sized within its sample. The CDR3 DNA sequence: TGTGCCAGCAGTTTAACCAGGGTGAACACTGAAGCTTTCTTT. It translates to CASSLTRVNTEAFF. The V call is TRBV27, the J call TRBJ1-1; D perhaps matches TRBD1 (5 bases). CDR1 MNHEY and CDR2 SMNVEV come from the germline V gene (reference sequence). Trimming took 2 bases from V and 0 from J, leaving 7 bases between them. The CDR3 has 14 residues.

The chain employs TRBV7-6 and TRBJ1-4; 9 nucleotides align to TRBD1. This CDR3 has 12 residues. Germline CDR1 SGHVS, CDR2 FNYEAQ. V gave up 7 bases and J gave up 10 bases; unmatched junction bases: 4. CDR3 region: CASKTGGGKLFF. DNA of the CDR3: TGTGCCAGCAAAACAGGGGGCGGAAAACTGTTTTTT.

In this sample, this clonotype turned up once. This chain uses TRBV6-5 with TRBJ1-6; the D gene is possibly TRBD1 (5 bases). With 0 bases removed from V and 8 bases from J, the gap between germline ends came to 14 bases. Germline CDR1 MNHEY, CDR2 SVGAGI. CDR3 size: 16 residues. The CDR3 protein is CASSYSPYTGDSPLHF. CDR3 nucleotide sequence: TGTGCCAGCAGTTACTCACCCTACACAGGAGATTCACCCCTCCACTTT.

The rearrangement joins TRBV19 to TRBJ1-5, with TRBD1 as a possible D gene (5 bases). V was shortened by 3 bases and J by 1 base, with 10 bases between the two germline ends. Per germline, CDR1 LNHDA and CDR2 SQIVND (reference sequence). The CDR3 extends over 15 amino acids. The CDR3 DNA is TGTGCCAGTAGTATGACAGTGTCGAGCAATCAGCCCCAGCATTTT. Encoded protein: CASSMTVSSNQPQHF.

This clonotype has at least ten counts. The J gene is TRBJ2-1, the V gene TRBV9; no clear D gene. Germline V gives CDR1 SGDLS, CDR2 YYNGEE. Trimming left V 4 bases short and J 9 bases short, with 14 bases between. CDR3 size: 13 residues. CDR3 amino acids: CASSTKPEVEQFF. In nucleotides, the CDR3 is TGTGCCAGCAGCACGAAACCCGAGGTTGAGCAGTTCTTC.

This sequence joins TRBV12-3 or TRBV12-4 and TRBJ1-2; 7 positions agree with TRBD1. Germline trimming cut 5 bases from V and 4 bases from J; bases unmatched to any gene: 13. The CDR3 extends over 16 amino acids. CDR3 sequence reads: CASSLLRGGGGYGYTF. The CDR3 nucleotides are TGTGCCAGCAGTCTACTGAGGGGAGGGGGCGGCTATGGCTACACCTTC.

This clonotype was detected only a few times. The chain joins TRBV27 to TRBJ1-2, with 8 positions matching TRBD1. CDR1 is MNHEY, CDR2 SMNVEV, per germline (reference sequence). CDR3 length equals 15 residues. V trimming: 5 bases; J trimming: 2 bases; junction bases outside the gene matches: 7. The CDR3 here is CASSRGDRYNYGYTF. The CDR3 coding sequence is TGTGCCAGCAGTAGGGGGGACAGGTACAACTATGGCTACACCTTC.

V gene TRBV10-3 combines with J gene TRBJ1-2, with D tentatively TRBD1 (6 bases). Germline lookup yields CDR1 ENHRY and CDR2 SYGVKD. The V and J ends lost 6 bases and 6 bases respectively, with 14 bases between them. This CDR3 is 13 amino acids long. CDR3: CAIRGPGADGYTF. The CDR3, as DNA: TGTGCCATCAGAGGGCCGGGGGCTGATGGCTACACCTTC.